Shown below are 29 T cell receptor beta chains from a single sample sequenced in a study of T cell responses to AZD1222 COVID-19 vaccine. Measured with immunoSEQ multiplex PCR; TCRdb has only the in-frame clones, and not every one. Here the sample spans 150,000 to 200,000 clones, about nine tenths being singletons. Specimen: peripheral blood, collected on day 0 of AZD1222 vaccination. The receptors were gathered from an adult in good health.

This clone has a single count. J is TRBJ1-2 and V is TRBV30, with TRBD1 matching 9 bases. Germline CDR1 is GTSNPN and CDR2 is SVGIG (reference sequence). The length of the CDR3 is 13 residues. The junction had 11 bases not matched to a gene; V was cut back by 7 bases and J by 8 bases. The CDR3 is CAFPGGTGFGYTF. The CDR3, as DNA: TGTGCCTTCCCAGGGGGGACAGGGTTCGGCTACACCTTC.

This clone was recorded only once. The chain has TRBV7-2 and TRBJ1-4, with D perhaps TRBD1 (5 bases). The V end was cut by 5 bases, the J end by 7 bases, with 17 bases between. This CDR3 comprises 15 residues. Germline loops: CDR1 SGHTA, CDR2 FQGNSA. This CDR3 reads CASSQRGGRFEKLFF. The CDR3 DNA is TGTGCCAGCAGCCAGAGGGGAGGCAGATTTGAAAAACTGTTTTTT.

The chain is built from TRBV18 and TRBJ2-3; D may be TRBD2 (7 bases). Trimming removed 6 bases from V and 6 bases from J, with 19 bases in between. The CDR3 loop spans 15 amino acids. Germline values: CDR1 KGHSH, CDR2 LQKENI. The CDR3 nucleotides are TGTGCCAGCTCCCTCGGGGGGCCCCATCTGGATACGCAGTATTTT. Its protein product is CASSLGGPHLDTQYF.

The chain employs TRBV3-1 (or the pseudogene TRBV3-2) and TRBJ1-2; 8 bases fit TRBD1. The CDR3 is 17 residues long. Germline V gene lookup returns CDR1 LGHDT and CDR2 YNNKEL (reference sequence). V dropped 2 bases and J dropped 6; count of bases not matched to a gene: 14. This chain's CDR3 is CASSQTTTQGARDGYTF. The CDR3 DNA sequence: TGTGCCAGCAGCCAAACGACGACTCAGGGGGCCCGCGATGGCTACACCTTC.

This rearrangement joins TRBV27 to TRBJ2-7; 8 nucleotides match TRBD1. In germline, CDR1 is MNHEY, CDR2 SMNVEV (reference sequence). The V gene end was trimmed by 5 bases and the J gene end by 6 bases; junction bases not matched to a gene: 9. The CDR3 is 14 amino acids. The chain's CDR3 is CASSQGTGIVEQYF. As DNA, the CDR3 is TGTGCCAGCAGTCAAGGGACAGGAATCGTCGAGCAGTACTTC.

This chain uses TRBV7-2 with TRBJ2-7; D not certain. V dropped 2 bases and J dropped 6 bases, with 17 bases sitting between them. The germline gives CDR1 SGHTA, CDR2 FQGNSA. The CDR3 is 15 amino acids. The CDR3 reads CASSLRSLSRGEQYF. CDR3 in DNA: TGTGCCAGCAGCTTACGTTCCCTGAGTCGAGGCGAGCAGTACTTC.

The chain uses TRBV11-2 and TRBJ2-4; 7 bases line up with TRBD2. The germline V gene has CDR1 SGHAT and CDR2 FQNNGV. The CDR3 has 14 amino acids. V trimming: 3 bases; J trimming: 9 bases; junction bases outside the gene matches: 8. In nucleotides, the CDR3 is TGTGCCAGCAGCTTCACGGGGGGAGTCGGCATTCAGTACTTC. Its protein is CASSFTGGVGIQYF.

This sequence joins TRBV6-5 and TRBJ1-5, with 7 bases identical to TRBD1. CDR1 is MNHEY, CDR2 SVGAGI, per germline. Germline trimming cut 2 bases from V and 7 bases from J; bases unmatched to any gene: 5. CDR3 size: 14 residues. The CDR3 is CASSYRGLGQPQHF. The CDR3 nucleotides read TGTGCCAGCAGTTACAGGGGGCTGGGCCAGCCCCAGCATTTT.

The V gene is TRBV5-4, the J gene TRBJ2-1, with 11 bases fitting TRBD2. From germline, CDR1 is SGHNT and CDR2 YYREEE (reference sequence). The CDR3 extends over 16 amino acids. The V and J ends lost 4 bases and 8 bases, in that order; junction bases with no gene match: 11. The CDR3 is CASSDRRGTSGDEQFF. The CDR3 DNA sequence: TGTGCCAGCAGCGATAGACGTGGGACTAGCGGCGATGAGCAGTTCTTC.

The chain links TRBV25-1 to TRBJ2-2, with D possibly TRBD1 on 5 matching bases. The CDR3 spans 15 residues. Germline V gene data show CDR1 as MGHDK and CDR2 as SYGVNS. V was trimmed by 3 bases and J by 2 bases, leaving 10 bases between them. In DNA form, the CDR3 reads TGTGCCAGCAGTGAGCAGGGCTCTAACACCGGGGAGCTGTTTTTT. Amino acid sequence: CASSEQGSNTGELFF. The complete variable domain, with remaining parts taken from reference TRBV25-1 and TRBJ2-2, reads EADIYQTPRYLVIGTGKKITLECSQTMGHDKMYWYQQDPGMELHLIHYSYGVNSTEKGDLSSESTVSRIRTEHFPLTLESARPSHTSQYLCASSEQGSNTGELFFGEGSRLTVL.

V and J are TRBV19 and TRBJ1-2; D perhaps matches TRBD1 (5 bases). Germline V gives CDR1 LNHDA, CDR2 SQIVND (reference sequence). Trimming removed 9 bases from V and 3 bases from J, with 11 bases in between. The CDR3 spans 12 residues. The DNA of the CDR3 is TGTGCCAGCTCGACAGTGGACTATGGCTACACCTTC. It encodes CASSTVDYGYTF.

CDR3 bases: TGTGCCAGCAGCTTAGAAGGGTCCACCGGGGAGCTGTTTTTT. Encoded protein: CASSLEGSTGELFF. V usage is TRBV11-3 and J usage is TRBJ2-2, with no clear D. CDR1 and CDR2 (germline): SGHNT, YENEEA. Trimming took 0 bases from V and 4 from J, leaving 6 bases between them. The CDR3 length is 14 residues.

V gene TRBV4-1 combines with J gene TRBJ1-3; 9 bases line up with TRBD1. The CDR3 has 17 residues. With V trimmed by 4 bases and J by 0 bases, 7 bases remained unmatched. Per the germline V gene, CDR1 is MGHRA and CDR2 is YSYEKL. CDR3 amino acids: CASSRQGQGSSGNTIYF. The CDR3 region has the DNA TGCGCCAGCAGCCGGCAGGGACAGGGAAGCTCTGGAAACACCATATATTTT.

The rearrangement joins TRBV7-2 to TRBJ2-3, with 10 bases identical to TRBD2. V was pared by 2 bases and J by 4 bases, with 6 bases of the junction left unmatched. This CDR3 spans 16 amino acids. The germline V gene encodes CDR1 SGHTA and CDR2 FQGNSA. Here the CDR3 DNA reads TGTGCCAGCAGCTTATCTGGAGCGGGGGGGCCAGATACGCAGTATTTT. Its translation: CASSLSGAGGPDTQYF.

The chain has TRBV29-1 and TRBJ1-4; 10 nucleotides align to TRBD1. The V and J ends lost 0 bases and 2 bases, in that order; junction bases with no gene match: 6. Germline CDR1 and CDR2: SQVTM and ANQGSEA. The CDR3 loop spans 17 amino acids. CDR3: CSVEDWDRGVTNEKLFF. For the CDR3, the DNA is TGCAGCGTTGAAGATTGGGACAGGGGAGTGACTAATGAAAAACTGTTTTTT.

The V gene is TRBV5-1, the J gene TRBJ1-3; D is ambiguous. Germline loops: CDR1 SGHRS, CDR2 YFSETQ. V was pared by 0 bases and J by 0 bases, with 4 bases between. CDR3 size: 14 residues. CDR3 DNA: TGCGCCAGCAGCTTGGGACACTCTGGAAACACCATATATTTT. Translation gives CASSLGHSGNTIYF.

This chain's CDR3 is CASSRDRMMPGEQYF. CDR3 bases: TGTGCCAGCAGCCGGGACCGAATGATGCCAGGCGAGCAGTACTTC. The chain couples TRBV6-5 to TRBJ2-7; perhaps D is TRBD1 or TRBD2 (5 bases each). Germline CDR1 is MNHEY and CDR2 is SVGAGI. The germline V and J ends were trimmed by 6 bases and 6 bases, with 21 bases remaining between them. The CDR3 runs 15 residues.

The chain has TRBV13 and TRBJ2-5; TRBD2 matches at 8 bases. J lost 1 base, V lost 5 bases, and 9 bases had no gene match. Germline CDR1 and CDR2: PRHDT and FYEKMQ (reference sequence). CDR3 size: 16 residues. DNA of the CDR3: TGTGCCAGCAGCAACCCGGGACTAGGGATCCAAGAGACCCAGTACTTC. It codes for CASSNPGLGIQETQYF.

V gene TRBV4-1 combines with J gene TRBJ2-7; no definite D call. CDR1 MGHRA and CDR2 YSYEKL come from the germline V gene. The V gene lost 1 base and the J gene lost 3 bases, with 7 bases spanning the gap. This CDR3 comprises 13 residues. The CDR3 nucleotides are TGCGCCAGCAGCCAAGTTCGGAGCTACGAGCAGTACTTC. It translates to CASSQVRSYEQYF.

The rearrangement uses TRBV28 and TRBJ2-5; D is unclear. V was trimmed by 3 bases and J by 5 bases, leaving 7 bases between them. The CDR3 extends over 12 amino acids. Germline loops: CDR1 MDHEN, CDR2 SYDVKM. The CDR3 is CASSFWSETQYF. In DNA, the CDR3 is TGTGCCAGCAGTTTCTGGTCGGAGACCCAGTACTTC.

This clone was observed once. The rearrangement links TRBV7-9 to TRBJ2-6; D remains unclear. Trimming left V 1 base short and J 6 bases short, with 7 bases between. The germline V gene encodes CDR1 SEHNR and CDR2 FQNEAQ (reference sequence). CDR3 size: 14 residues. CDR3: CASSLVGPANVLTF. The CDR3, as DNA: TGTGCCAGCAGCTTAGTAGGGCCGGCCAACGTCCTGACTTTC.

J is TRBJ2-7 and V is TRBV5-4; no clear D gene. This CDR3 is built from 15 residues. Germline values: CDR1 SGHNT, CDR2 YYREEE (reference sequence). Between the trimmed V and J ends, which lost 3 bases and 0 bases, there was a span of 13 bases. CDR3 residues: CASSSADGSSYEQYF. In nucleotides, the CDR3 is TGTGCCAGCAGCTCCGCTGATGGGTCCTCCTACGAGCAGTACTTC.

The chain joins TRBV5-1 to TRBJ1-2, with D perhaps TRBD1 (5 bases). This CDR3 contains 15 residues. The germline V gene encodes CDR1 SGHRS and CDR2 YFSETQ. Trimming pared 0 bases from V and 6 bases from J, leaving 15 bases between. CDR3 in DNA: TGCGCCAGCAGCTTGGAATTGGGGGACCCTAATGGCTACACCTTC. Translation gives CASSLELGDPNGYTF. Supplemented by reference TRBV5-1 and TRBJ1-2, the full variable domain reads KAGVTQTPRYLIKTRGQQVTLSCSPISGHRSVSWYQQTPGQGLQFLFEYFSETQRNKGNFPGRFSGRQFSNSRSEMNVSTLELGDSALYLCASSLELGDPNGYTFGSGTRLTVV.

A single count supports this clone. This chain connects TRBV6-5 to TRBJ2-3; D might be TRBD2 (6 bases). This CDR3 spans 15 amino acids. The germline V gene has CDR1 MNHEY and CDR2 SVGAGI. The ends were cut back, 2 bases at V and 9 bases at J, with 18 bases in the middle. Here the CDR3 reads CASSYLSAGRGTQYF. CDR3 nucleotides: TGTGCCAGCAGTTACCTTTCGGCGGGAAGAGGGACGCAGTATTTT.

V and J are TRBV18 and TRBJ1-1; no definite D call. Germline V gene data show CDR1 as KGHSH and CDR2 as LQKENI. The CDR3 runs 14 residues. Deletions cut 2 bases from V and 0 bases from J, with 7 bases between. The CDR3 sequence: CASSPGLMNTEAFF. CDR3 DNA sequence: TGTGCCAGCTCACCAGGACTCATGAACACTGAAGCTTTCTTT.

This chain joins TRBV12-5 and TRBJ2-5; D gene uncertain. Germline V lookup: CDR1 LGHNT, CDR2 FRNRAP. V was shortened by 1 base and J by 7 bases, with 10 bases between the two germline ends. The CDR3 consists of 13 residues. The CDR3 sequence is CASGLEVMGTQYF. CDR3 nucleotide sequence: TGTGCTAGTGGTTTGGAGGTCATGGGGACCCAGTACTTC.

The J gene is TRBJ1-1, the V gene TRBV28; D gene ambiguous. Trimming took off 3 bases at V and 7 bases at J, with 6 bases between the two ends. The CDR3 covers 11 residues. Germline V gives CDR1 MDHEN, CDR2 SYDVKM. For the CDR3, the DNA is TGTGCCAGCAGTTTCTGGGGTGAAGCTTTCTTT. Its protein product is CASSFWGEAFF.

This chain links TRBV28 with TRBJ1-2; no reliable D call. The germline gives CDR1 MDHEN, CDR2 SYDVKM. Trimming removed 6 bases at V and 4 bases at J, with 9 bases between. This CDR3 has 12 residues. In DNA, the CDR3 is TGTGCCAGCAGGGGAAGGCTCTATGGCTACACCTTC. Its translation: CASRGRLYGYTF.

J is TRBJ1-2 and V is TRBV6-5, with TRBD1 matching 9 bases. Germline CDR1 and CDR2: MNHEY and SVGAGI. The V segment lost 8 bases and the J segment 5 bases; nucleotides outside the gene matches: 6. The CDR3 loop spans 13 amino acids. The chain's CDR3 is CASRTGEEYGYTF. The CDR3 bases are TGTGCCAGCCGGACAGGGGAAGAGTATGGCTACACCTTC.